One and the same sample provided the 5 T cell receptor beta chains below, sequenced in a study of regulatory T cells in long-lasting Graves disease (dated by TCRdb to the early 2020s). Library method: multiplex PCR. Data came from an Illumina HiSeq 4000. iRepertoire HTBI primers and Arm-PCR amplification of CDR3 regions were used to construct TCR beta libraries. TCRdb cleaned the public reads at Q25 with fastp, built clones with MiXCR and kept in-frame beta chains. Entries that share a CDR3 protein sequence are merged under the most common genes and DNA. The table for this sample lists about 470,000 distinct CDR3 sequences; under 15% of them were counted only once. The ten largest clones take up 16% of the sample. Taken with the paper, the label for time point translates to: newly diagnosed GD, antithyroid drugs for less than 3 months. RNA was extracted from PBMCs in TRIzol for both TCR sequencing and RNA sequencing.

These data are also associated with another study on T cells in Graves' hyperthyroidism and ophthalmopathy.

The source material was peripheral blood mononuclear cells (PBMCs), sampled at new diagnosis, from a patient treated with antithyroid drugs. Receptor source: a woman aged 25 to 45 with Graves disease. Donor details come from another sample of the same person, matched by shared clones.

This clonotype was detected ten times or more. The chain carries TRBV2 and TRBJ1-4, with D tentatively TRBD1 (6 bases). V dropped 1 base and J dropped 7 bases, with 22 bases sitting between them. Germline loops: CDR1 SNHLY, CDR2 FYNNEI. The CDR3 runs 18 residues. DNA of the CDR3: TGTGCCAGCAGTGAAGACAGGGAAAGTCCGAAGCAAGGTGAAAAACTGTTTTTT. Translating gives CASSEDRESPKQGEKLFF.

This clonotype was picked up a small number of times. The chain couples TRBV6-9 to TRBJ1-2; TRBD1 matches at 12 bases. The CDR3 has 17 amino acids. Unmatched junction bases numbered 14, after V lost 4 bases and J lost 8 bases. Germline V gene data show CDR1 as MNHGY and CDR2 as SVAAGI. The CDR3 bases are TGTGCCAGCAGTTCTCCGGGACAGGGGGCCGGAGTAGGGGGCTACACCTTC. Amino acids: CASSSPGQGAGVGGYTF.

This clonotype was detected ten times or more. CDR3: CASSLLGRLASTGELFF. The DNA of the CDR3 is TGTGCCAGCAGTTTATTGGGGAGACTAGCGAGCACCGGGGAGCTGTTTTTT. The rearrangement uses TRBV27 and TRBJ2-2, with 8 positions matching TRBD2. The CDR3 extends over 17 amino acids. Trimming removed 1 base from V and 4 bases from J; junction bases left unmatched: 8. Germline V gene data show CDR1 as MNHEY and CDR2 as SMNVEV (reference sequence).

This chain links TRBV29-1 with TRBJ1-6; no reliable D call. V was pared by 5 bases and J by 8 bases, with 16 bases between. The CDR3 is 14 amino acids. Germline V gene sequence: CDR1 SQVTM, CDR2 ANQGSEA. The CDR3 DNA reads TGCAGCGTTCGGTGGGGAACAGTTGATTCACCCCTCCACTTT. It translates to CSVRWGTVDSPLHF.

CDR3 bases: TGTGCCAGCAGCTCTCTTGTGGTGGGCACCGGGGAGCTGTTTTTT. It encodes CASSSLVVGTGELFF. V and J are TRBV7-9 and TRBJ2-2; D remains ambiguous. The germline CDR1 and CDR2 sequences are SEHNR and FQNEAQ (reference sequence). The CDR3 covers 15 residues. V was shortened by 4 bases and J by 4 bases, with 13 bases between the two germline ends.